Included here is one TCR beta chain sequence, with context. Its antigen is undetermined. Then a second PCR, running roughly 7 to 11 cycles, was carried out with a sample-barcoded 5' primer and a J-beta primer mix. Via MiXCR, TCRdb re-called the 5' RACE reads, giving one row per CDR3 protein. The table has roughly 1 million distinct CDR3 sequences, approximately 25% seen once. This sample is part of a study of blood T cells in healthy people across ages. Study-level points and caveats: When set beside aged donors, long-lived donors presented more naive CD4+ cells and higher diversity. Strong correlation existed between TCR beta diversity and naive T cell percentage.

Trimming left V 2 bases short and J 3 bases short, with 27 bases between. The CDR3 totals 20 residues. Germline-derived CDR1 and CDR2 are ENHRY and SYGVKD. This same sample was also taken into another study, of T cells of mothers and their children.

Sequencing was carried out using blood. The chain recombines TRBV10-3 with TRBJ2-3; possibly TRBD2 for D (6 bases). The sequence was collected from a girl between 2 and 10 years old in good health. CDR3 in amino acids: CAISEEGQTRLAVGTDTQYF. In nucleotides, the CDR3 is TGTGCCATCAGTGAGGAAGGGCAGACTCGGTTAGCGGTGGGAACAGATACGCAGTATTTT.